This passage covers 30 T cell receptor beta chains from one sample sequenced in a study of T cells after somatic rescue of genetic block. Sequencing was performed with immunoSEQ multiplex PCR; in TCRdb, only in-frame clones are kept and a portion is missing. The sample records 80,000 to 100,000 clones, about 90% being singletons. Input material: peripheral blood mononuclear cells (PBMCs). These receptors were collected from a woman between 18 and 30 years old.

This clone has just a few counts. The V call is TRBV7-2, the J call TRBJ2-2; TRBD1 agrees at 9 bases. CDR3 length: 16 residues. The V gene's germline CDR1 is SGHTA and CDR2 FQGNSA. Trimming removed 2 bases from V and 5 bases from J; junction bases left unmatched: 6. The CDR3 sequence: CASSLTGTGRTGELFF. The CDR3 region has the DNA TGTGCCAGCAGCTTAACCGGGACAGGGCGAACCGGGGAGCTGTTTTTT.

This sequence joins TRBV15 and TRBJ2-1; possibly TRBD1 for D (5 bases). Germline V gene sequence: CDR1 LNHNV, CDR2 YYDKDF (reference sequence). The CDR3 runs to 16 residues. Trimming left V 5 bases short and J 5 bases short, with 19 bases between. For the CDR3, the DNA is TGTGCCACCAGCGCCCCATCGTTCGTACAGGACAATGAGCAGTTCTTC. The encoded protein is CATSAPSFVQDNEQFF. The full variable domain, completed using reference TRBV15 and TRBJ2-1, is DAMVIQNPRYQVTQFGKPVTLSCSQTLNHNVMYWYQQKSSQAPKLLFHYYDKDFNNEADTPDNFQSRRPNTSFCFLDIRSPGLGDTAMYLCATSAPSFVQDNEQFFGPGTRLTVL.

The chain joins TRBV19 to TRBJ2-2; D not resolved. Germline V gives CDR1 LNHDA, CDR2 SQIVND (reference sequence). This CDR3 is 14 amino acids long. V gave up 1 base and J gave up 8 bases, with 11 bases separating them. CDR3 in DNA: TGTGCCAGTAGTATAGCGTCGATGAGGGGGGAGCTGTTTTTT. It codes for CASSIASMRGELFF.

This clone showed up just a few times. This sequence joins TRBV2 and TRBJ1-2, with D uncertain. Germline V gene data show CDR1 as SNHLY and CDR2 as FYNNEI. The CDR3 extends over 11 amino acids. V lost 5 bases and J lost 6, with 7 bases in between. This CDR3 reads CASSFRNGYTF. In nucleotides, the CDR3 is TGTGCCAGCAGTTTCCGGAATGGCTACACCTTC. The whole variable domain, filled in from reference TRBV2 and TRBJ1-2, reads EPEVTQTPSHQVTQMGQEVILRCVPISNHLYFYWYRQILGQKVEFLVSFYNNEISEKSEIFDDQFSVERPDGSNFTLKIRSTKLEDSAMYFCASSFRNGYTFGSGTRLTVV.

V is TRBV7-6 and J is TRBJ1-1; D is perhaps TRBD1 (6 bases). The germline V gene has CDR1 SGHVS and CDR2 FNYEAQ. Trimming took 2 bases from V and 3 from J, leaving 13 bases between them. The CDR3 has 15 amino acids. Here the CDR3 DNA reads TGTGCCAGCAGCTTAAGGGGACATGGGGACACTGAAGCTTTCTTT. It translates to CASSLRGHGDTEAFF.

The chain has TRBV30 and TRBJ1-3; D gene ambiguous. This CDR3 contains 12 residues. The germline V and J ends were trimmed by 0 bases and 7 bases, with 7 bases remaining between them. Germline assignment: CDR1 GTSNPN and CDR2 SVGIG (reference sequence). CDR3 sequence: CAWSVTRNTIYF. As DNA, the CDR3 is TGTGCCTGGAGTGTAACCCGGAACACCATATATTTT.

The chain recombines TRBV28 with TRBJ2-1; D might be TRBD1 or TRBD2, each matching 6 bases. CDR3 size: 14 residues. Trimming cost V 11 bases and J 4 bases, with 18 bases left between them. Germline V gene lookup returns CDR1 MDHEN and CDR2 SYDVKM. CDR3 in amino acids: CAAWGRDGYNEQFF. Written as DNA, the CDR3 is TGTGCCGCCTGGGGGCGGGATGGATACAATGAGCAGTTCTTC.

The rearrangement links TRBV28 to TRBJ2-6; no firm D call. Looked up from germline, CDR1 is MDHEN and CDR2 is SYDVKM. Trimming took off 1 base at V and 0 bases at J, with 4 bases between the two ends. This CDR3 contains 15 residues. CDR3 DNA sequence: TGTGCCAGCAGTTTATTGGTCTCTGGGGCCAACGTCCTGACTTTC. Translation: CASSLLVSGANVLTF.

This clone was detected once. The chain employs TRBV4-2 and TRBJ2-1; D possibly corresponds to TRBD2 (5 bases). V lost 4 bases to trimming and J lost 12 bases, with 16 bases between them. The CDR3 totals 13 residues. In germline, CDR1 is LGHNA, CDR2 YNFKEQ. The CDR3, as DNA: TGTGCCAGCAGCCCGGACCCGGCTAGCAGGCAGTTCTTC. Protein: CASSPDPASRQFF.

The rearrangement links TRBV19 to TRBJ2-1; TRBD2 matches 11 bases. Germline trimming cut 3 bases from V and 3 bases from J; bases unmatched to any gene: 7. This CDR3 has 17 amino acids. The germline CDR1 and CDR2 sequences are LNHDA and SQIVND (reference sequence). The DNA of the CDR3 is TGTGCCAGTAGTATCGGCGGGACTAGCGGAGACTACAATGAGCAGTTCTTC. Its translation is CASSIGGTSGDYNEQFF.

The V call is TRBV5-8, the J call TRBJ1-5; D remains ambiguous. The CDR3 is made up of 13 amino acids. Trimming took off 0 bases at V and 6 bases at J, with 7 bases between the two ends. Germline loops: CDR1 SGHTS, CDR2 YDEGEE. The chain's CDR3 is CASSLGGGQPQHF. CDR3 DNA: TGTGCCAGCAGCTTGGGGGGAGGTCAGCCCCAGCATTTT.

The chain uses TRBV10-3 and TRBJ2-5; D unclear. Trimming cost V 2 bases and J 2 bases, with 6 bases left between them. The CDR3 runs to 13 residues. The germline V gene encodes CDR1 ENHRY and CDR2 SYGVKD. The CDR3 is CAISEESQETQYF. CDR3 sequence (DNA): TGTGCCATCAGTGAGGAGTCACAAGAGACCCAGTACTTC.

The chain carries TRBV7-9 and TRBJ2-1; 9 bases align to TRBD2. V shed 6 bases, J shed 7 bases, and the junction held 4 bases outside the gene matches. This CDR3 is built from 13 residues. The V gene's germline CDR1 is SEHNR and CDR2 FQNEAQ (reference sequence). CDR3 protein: CASRPTSGNEQFF. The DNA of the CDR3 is TGTGCCAGCAGACCGACTAGCGGAAATGAGCAGTTCTTC.

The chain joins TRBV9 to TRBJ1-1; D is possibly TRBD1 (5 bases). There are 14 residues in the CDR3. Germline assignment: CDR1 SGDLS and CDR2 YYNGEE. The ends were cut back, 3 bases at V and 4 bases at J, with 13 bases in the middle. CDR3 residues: CASSGGGRGTEAFF. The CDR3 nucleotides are TGTGCCAGCAGCGGAGGAGGGAGGGGCACTGAAGCTTTCTTT.

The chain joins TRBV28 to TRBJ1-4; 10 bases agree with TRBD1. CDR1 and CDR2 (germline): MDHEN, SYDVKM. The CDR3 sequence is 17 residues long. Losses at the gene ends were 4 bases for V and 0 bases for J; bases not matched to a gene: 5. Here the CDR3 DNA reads TGTGCCAGCAGTTGGACAGGGGGAGGAACAACTAATGAAAAACTGTTTTTT. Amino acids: CASSWTGGGTTNEKLFF.

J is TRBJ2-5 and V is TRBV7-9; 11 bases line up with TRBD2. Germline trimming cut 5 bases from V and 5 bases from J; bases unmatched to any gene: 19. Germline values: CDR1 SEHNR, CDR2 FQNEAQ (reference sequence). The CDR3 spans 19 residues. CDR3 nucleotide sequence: TGTGCCAGCAGCCCGGGACTAGCGGCGTCCCTCACTGGGAGGGAGACCCAGTACTTC. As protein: CASSPGLAASLTGRETQYF.

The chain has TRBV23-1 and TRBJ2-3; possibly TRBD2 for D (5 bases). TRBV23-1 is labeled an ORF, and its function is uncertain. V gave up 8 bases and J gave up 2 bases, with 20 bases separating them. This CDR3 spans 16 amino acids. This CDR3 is CASPPYTEALTDTQYF. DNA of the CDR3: TGCGCCAGCCCGCCTTATACGGAGGCGCTCACAGATACGCAGTATTTT.

CDR3 loop: CATSRDLSAVLGEQYF. CDR3 bases: TGTGCCACCAGCAGAGATTTAAGCGCAGTCTTAGGCGAGCAGTACTTC. This chain connects TRBV15 to TRBJ2-7; D gene uncertain. Germline V gene lookup returns CDR1 LNHNV and CDR2 YYDKDF (reference sequence). The CDR3 contains 16 residues. The V and J ends lost 0 bases and 6 bases respectively, with 18 bases between them. The full variable domain, in which reference TRBV15 and TRBJ2-7 provide the parts outside the CDR3, is DAMVIQNPRYQVTQFGKPVTLSCSQTLNHNVMYWYQQKSSQAPKLLFHYYDKDFNNEADTPDNFQSRRPNTSFCFLDIRSPGLGDTAMYLCATSRDLSAVLGEQYFGPGTRLTVT.

In DNA form, the CDR3 reads TGCGCCAGCAGCTTCCCCAGGGGACCCCAAGAGACCCAGTACTTC. Translating gives CASSFPRGPQETQYF. The chain couples TRBV5-1 to TRBJ2-5; TRBD1 might be the D (6 bases). The CDR3 is 15 amino acids. Germline loops: CDR1 SGHRS, CDR2 YFSETQ. V lost 2 bases to trimming and J lost 1 base, with 12 bases between them.

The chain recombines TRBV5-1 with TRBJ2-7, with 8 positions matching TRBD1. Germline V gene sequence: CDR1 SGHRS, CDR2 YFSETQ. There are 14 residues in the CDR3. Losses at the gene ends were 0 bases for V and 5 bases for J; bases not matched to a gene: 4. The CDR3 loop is CASSLGGTGDEQYF. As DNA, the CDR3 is TGCGCCAGCAGCTTGGGCGGGACAGGTGACGAGCAGTACTTC.

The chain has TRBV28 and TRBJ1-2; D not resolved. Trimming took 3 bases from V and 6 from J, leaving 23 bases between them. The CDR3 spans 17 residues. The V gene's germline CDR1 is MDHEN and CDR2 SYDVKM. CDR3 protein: CASSFRVKVRPYDGYTF. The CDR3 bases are TGTGCCAGCAGTTTTAGGGTGAAAGTGCGTCCGTACGATGGCTACACCTTC.

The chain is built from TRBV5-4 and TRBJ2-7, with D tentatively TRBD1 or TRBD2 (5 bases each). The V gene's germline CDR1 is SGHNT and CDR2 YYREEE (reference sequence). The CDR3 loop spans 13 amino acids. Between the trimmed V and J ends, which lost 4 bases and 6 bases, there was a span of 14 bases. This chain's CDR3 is CASSVDWGSEQYF. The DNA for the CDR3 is TGTGCCAGCAGCGTAGATTGGGGGTCCGAGCAGTACTTC.

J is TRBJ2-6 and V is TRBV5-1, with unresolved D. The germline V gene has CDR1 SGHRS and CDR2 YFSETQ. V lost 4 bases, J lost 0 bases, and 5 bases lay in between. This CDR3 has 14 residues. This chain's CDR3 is CASSQDSGANVLTF. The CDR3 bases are TGCGCCAGCAGCCAGGACTCTGGGGCCAACGTCCTGACTTTC.

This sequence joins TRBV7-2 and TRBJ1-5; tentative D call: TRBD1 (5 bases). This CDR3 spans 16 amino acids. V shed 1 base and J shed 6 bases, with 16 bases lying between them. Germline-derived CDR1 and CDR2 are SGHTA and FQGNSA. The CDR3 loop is CASSLGGPGGSQPQHF. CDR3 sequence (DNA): TGTGCCAGCAGCTTAGGGGGACCTGGGGGGAGTCAGCCCCAGCATTTT.

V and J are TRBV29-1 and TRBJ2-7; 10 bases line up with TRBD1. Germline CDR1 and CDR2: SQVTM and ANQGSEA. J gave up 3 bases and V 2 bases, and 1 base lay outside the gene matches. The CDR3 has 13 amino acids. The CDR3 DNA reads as TGCAGCGTTGAAAGGGACAGGGGCTACGAGCAGTACTTC. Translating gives CSVERDRGYEQYF.

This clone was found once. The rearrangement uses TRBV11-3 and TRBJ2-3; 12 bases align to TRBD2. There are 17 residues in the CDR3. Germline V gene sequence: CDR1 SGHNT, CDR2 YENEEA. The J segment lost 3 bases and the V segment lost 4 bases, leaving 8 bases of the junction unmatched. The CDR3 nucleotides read TGTGCCAGCAGCTCGACTAGCGGGAGTTTAGGTACAGATACGCAGTATTTT. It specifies CASSSTSGSLGTDTQYF.

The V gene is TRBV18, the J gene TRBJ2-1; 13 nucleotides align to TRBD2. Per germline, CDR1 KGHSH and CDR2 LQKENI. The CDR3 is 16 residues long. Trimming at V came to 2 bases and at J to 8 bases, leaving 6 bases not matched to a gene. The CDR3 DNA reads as TGTGCCAGCTCACCAAGGACTAGCGGGAGTATCGATGAGCAGTTCTTC. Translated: CASSPRTSGSIDEQFF.

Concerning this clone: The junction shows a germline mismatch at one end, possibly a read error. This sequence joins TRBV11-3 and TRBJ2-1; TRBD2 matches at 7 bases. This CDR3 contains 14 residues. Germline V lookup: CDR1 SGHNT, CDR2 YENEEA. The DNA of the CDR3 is TGTGCCAGCAGCTTAGGACTAGCCTACAGTGAGCAGTTCTTC. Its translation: CASSLGLAYSEQFF.

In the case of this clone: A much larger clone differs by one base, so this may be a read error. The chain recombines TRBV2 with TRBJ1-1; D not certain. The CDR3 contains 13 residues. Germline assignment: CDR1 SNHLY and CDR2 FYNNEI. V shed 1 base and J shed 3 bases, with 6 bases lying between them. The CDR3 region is CASSEGTYTEAFF. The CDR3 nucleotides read TGTGCCAGCAGTGAAGGGACCTACACTGAAGCTTTCTTT.

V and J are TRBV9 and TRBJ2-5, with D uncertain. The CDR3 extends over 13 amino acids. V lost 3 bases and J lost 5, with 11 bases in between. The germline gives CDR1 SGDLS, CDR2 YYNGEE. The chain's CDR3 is CASSGHRSETQYF. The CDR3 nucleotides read TGTGCCAGCAGCGGCCACCGCAGCGAGACCCAGTACTTC.